The 21 T cell receptor beta chains reported below all come from one sample, sequenced in a study of cytomegalovirus exposure and HLA in healthy donors. Primers: 60 Vbeta forward and 13 Jbeta reverse. Sequenced by immunoSEQ multiplex PCR; TCRdb stores in-frame clones only, minus some. The table includes 150,000 to 200,000 clones, approximately 65% detected once. Sequencing used PBMCs. The receptor source for this set is a man aged 40-49 years in good health and CMV-seronegative.

This clone turned up a few times. V is TRBV19 and J is TRBJ2-7; D may be TRBD1 (6 bases). The germline V gene encodes CDR1 LNHDA and CDR2 SQIVND (reference sequence). V dropped 9 bases and J dropped 3 bases, with 15 bases sitting between them. The length of the CDR3 is 13 residues. CDR3 nucleotide sequence: TGTGCCAGGCGTAACAGGGTCTACTACGAGCAGTACTTC. Translated, it gives CARRNRVYYEQYF.

The chain is built from TRBV30 and TRBJ1-1, with D perhaps matching TRBD1 (6 bases). V lost 5 bases and J 5 bases, leaving 15 bases between the germline ends. This CDR3 is built from 13 residues. Per the germline V gene, CDR1 is GTSNPN and CDR2 is SVGIG (reference sequence). As DNA, the CDR3 is TGTGCCTGGGCGGGGGGGCGATATACTGAAGCTTTCTTT. Translation gives CAWAGGRYTEAFF.

The chain is built from TRBV7-6 and TRBJ2-3; TRBD1 matches at 7 bases. The CDR3 sequence is 15 residues long. V dropped 3 bases and J dropped 1; count of bases not matched to a gene: 4. Germline loops: CDR1 SGHVS, CDR2 FNYEAQ. The CDR3 reads CASSFAGTGTDTQYF. The CDR3 nucleotides are TGTGCCAGCAGCTTCGCCGGGACAGGCACAGATACGCAGTATTTT.

This chain uses TRBV11-3 with TRBJ2-3; the D gene is possibly TRBD2 (6 bases). The CDR3 is 17 amino acids. Between the trimmed V and J ends, which lost 6 bases and 4 bases, there was a span of 23 bases. Looked up from germline, CDR1 is SGHNT and CDR2 is YENEEA. The CDR3 sequence: CASSGGGVSSSADTQYF. As DNA, the CDR3 is TGTGCCAGCAGTGGGGGAGGAGTGAGCTCTAGCGCAGATACGCAGTATTTT.

This clone came up once. The rearrangement uses TRBV6-1 and TRBJ2-7, with D maybe TRBD2 (6 bases). This CDR3 region has 15 residues. V was shortened by 0 bases and J by 3 bases, with 12 bases between the two germline ends. Germline CDR1 is MNHNS and CDR2 is SASEGT. CDR3 nucleotides: TGTGCCAGCAGTGAAGCGTGGCGGGGACTCTACGAGCAGTACTTC. Its translation is CASSEAWRGLYEQYF.

The J gene is TRBJ2-5, the V gene TRBV9; D ambiguous. V lost 1 base and J 2 bases, leaving 12 bases between the germline ends. The CDR3 totals 15 residues. Germline V gene data show CDR1 as SGDLS and CDR2 as YYNGEE. CDR3: CASSVMGQDQETQYF. The CDR3 nucleotides are TGTGCCAGCAGCGTAATGGGCCAAGATCAAGAGACCCAGTACTTC.

The genes are TRBV5-6 and TRBJ1-2, with D uncertain. Germline V gene data show CDR1 as SGHDT and CDR2 as YYEEEE. The V end was cut by 4 bases, the J end by 0 bases, with 16 bases between. This CDR3 has 16 residues. The CDR3, as DNA: TGTGCCAGCAGCCTGCCCGGACGGGAAGCTAACTATGGCTACACCTTC. Translating it yields CASSLPGREANYGYTF. Complete variable domain (other parts from reference TRBV5-6 and TRBJ1-2): DAGVTQSPTHLIKTRGQQVTLRCSPKSGHDTVSWYQQALGQGPQFIFQYYEEEERQRGNFPDRFSGHQFPNYSSELNVNALLLGDSALYLCASSLPGREANYGYTFGSGTRLTVV.

The chain combines TRBV25-1 with TRBJ1-5; unclear D gene. Germline lookup yields CDR1 MGHDK and CDR2 SYGVNS. The germline V and J ends were trimmed by 3 bases and 0 bases, with 9 bases remaining between them. The CDR3 covers 15 residues. CDR3: CASSDSQYSNQPQHF. The CDR3 region has the DNA TGTGCCAGCAGTGATAGCCAGTATAGCAATCAGCCCCAGCATTTT.

To note about this clone: Sequence at one end of the junction differs from germline and may be a read error. The rearrangement links TRBV10-3 to TRBJ1-3; TRBD1 aligns across 11 bases. Per germline, CDR1 ENHRY and CDR2 SYGVKD. The CDR3 loop spans 13 amino acids. The CDR3 DNA is TGTGCCAGCAGTCGGGACAGGGGGAACACCATATATTTT. It codes for CASSRDRGNTIYF.

This rearrangement joins TRBV19 to TRBJ1-2; TRBD1 matches 9 bases. The CDR3 spans 14 residues. CDR1 is LNHDA, CDR2 SQIVND, per germline (reference sequence). The V segment lost 6 bases and the J segment 4 bases; nucleotides outside the gene matches: 6. Written as DNA, the CDR3 is TGTGCCAGTAGCCCGACAGGGGGGGTCTATGGCTACACCTTC. Translated, it gives CASSPTGGVYGYTF.

This clone is a singleton in its sample. This rearrangement joins TRBV19 to TRBJ1-4; the match to TRBD1 covers 8 bases. Per the germline V gene, CDR1 is LNHDA and CDR2 is SQIVND (reference sequence). J gave up 8 bases and V 2 bases, and 4 bases lay outside the gene matches. This CDR3 is built from 14 residues. CDR3 loop: CASSIQGAGEKLFF. The CDR3 DNA reads as TGTGCCAGTAGTATACAGGGGGCTGGGGAAAAACTGTTTTTT.

V gene TRBV18 combines with J gene TRBJ2-1; 12 bases agree with TRBD1. The germline CDR1 and CDR2 sequences are KGHSH and LQKENI. V shed 3 bases and J 0 bases; nucleotides not matched to a gene: 12. The CDR3 sequence is 20 residues long. This CDR3 is CASSPPGTGGAGGSYNEQFF. CDR3 bases: TGTGCCAGCTCACCGCCCGGGACAGGGGGCGCGGGGGGCTCCTACAATGAGCAGTTCTTC.

CDR3: CASRGRGYTF. The CDR3, as DNA: TGTGCCAGCAGGGGCCGGGGCTACACCTTC. The chain is built from TRBV19 and TRBJ1-2; tentative D call: TRBD1 (6 bases). Germline values: CDR1 LNHDA, CDR2 SQIVND (reference sequence). The V end lost 9 bases, the J end lost 8 bases, and 10 bases lay between the germline ends. The CDR3 runs to 10 residues.

The chain couples TRBV4-1 to TRBJ1-5, with 8 nucleotides matching TRBD1. The germline V gene has CDR1 MGHRA and CDR2 YSYEKL. With 3 bases clipped from V and 2 bases from J, the junction kept 6 bases outside the gene matches. The CDR3 consists of 16 residues. The chain's CDR3 is CASSHPQGDGNQPQHF. The CDR3 DNA reads as TGCGCCAGCAGCCACCCACAGGGGGACGGCAATCAGCCCCAGCATTTT.

This sequence joins TRBV5-4 and TRBJ2-7; tentatively, D is TRBD2 (6 bases). This CDR3 has 15 amino acids. The ends were cut back, 4 bases at V and 2 bases at J, with 16 bases in the middle. The germline V gene has CDR1 SGHNT and CDR2 YYREEE (reference sequence). The CDR3 DNA is TGTGCCAGCAGCGCTGCGCGCGGGGAACCCTACGAGCAGTACTTC. Its translation: CASSAARGEPYEQYF.

The genes are TRBV19 and TRBJ2-1; the match to TRBD2 covers 7 bases. Germline values: CDR1 LNHDA, CDR2 SQIVND (reference sequence). This CDR3 is built from 16 residues. V shed 3 bases, J shed 2 bases, and the junction held 7 bases outside the gene matches. CDR3: CASSIFGLEPYNEQFF. The CDR3 DNA sequence: TGTGCCAGTAGTATCTTCGGACTAGAACCCTACAATGAGCAGTTCTTC.

This rearrangement joins TRBV14 to TRBJ1-1; no definite D call. V was shortened by 4 bases and J by 5 bases, with 14 bases between the two germline ends. In germline, CDR1 is SGHDN, CDR2 FVKESK. The CDR3 has 14 amino acids. DNA of the CDR3: TGTGCCAGCAGCCGACTCCTGGGTGGTACTGAAGCTTTCTTT. This encodes CASSRLLGGTEAFF.

The genes are TRBV5-4 and TRBJ1-1, with TRBD1 matching 10 bases. Germline CDR1 and CDR2: SGHNT and YYREEE (reference sequence). This CDR3 contains 15 residues. V gave up 7 bases and J gave up 0 bases; unmatched junction bases: 6. The DNA for the CDR3 is TGTGCCAGCTCCGGGACAGGGGTCCTGAACACTGAAGCTTTCTTT. Amino acids: CASSGTGVLNTEAFF.

The chain carries TRBV5-1 and TRBJ2-2; D is perhaps TRBD1 (5 bases). Trimming took off 0 bases at V and 0 bases at J, with 18 bases between the two ends. This CDR3 spans 19 amino acids. CDR1 is SGHRS and CDR2 is YFSETQ in the germline V gene. The CDR3 sequence: CASSLGILRVPSNTGELFF. Here the CDR3 DNA reads TGCGCCAGCAGCTTGGGGATTCTCAGGGTCCCATCGAACACCGGGGAGCTGTTTTTT.

The chain links TRBV5-1 to TRBJ1-5, with no clear D. This CDR3 has 16 residues. Germline V lookup: CDR1 SGHRS, CDR2 YFSETQ. V was trimmed by 0 bases and J by 3 bases, leaving 13 bases between them. The CDR3 protein is CASSLGSAGSNQPQHF. In DNA, the CDR3 is TGCGCCAGCAGCTTGGGATCGGCAGGCTCCAATCAGCCCCAGCATTTT.

Only a few counts were recorded for this clone. The V gene is TRBV19, the J gene TRBJ1-5, with unresolved D. Germline values: CDR1 LNHDA, CDR2 SQIVND (reference sequence). The germline V and J ends were trimmed by 3 bases and 6 bases, with 9 bases remaining between them. The CDR3 consists of 13 residues. CDR3 DNA: TGTGCCAGTAGTATTGAGGGCCCTCAGCCCCAGCATTTT. This codes for CASSIEGPQPQHF.